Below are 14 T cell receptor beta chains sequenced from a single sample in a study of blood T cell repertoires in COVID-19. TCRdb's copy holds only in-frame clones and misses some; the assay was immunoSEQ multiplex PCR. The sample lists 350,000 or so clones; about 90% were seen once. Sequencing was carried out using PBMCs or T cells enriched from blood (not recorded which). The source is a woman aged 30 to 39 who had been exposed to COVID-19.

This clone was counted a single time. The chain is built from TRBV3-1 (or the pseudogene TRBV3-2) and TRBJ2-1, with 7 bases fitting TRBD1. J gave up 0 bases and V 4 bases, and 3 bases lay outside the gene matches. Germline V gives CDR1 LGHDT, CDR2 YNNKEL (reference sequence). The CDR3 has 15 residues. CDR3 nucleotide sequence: TGTGCCAGCAGCCGGGACAGAGGCTCCTACAATGAGCAGTTCTTC. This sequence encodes CASSRDRGSYNEQFF.

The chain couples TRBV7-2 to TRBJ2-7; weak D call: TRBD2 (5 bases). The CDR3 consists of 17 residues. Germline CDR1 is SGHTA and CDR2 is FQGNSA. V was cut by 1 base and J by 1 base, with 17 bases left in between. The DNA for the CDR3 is TGTGCCAGCAGCTTAGGATCCGTGGGCGGGCCTTCCTACGAGCAGTACTTC. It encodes CASSLGSVGGPSYEQYF.

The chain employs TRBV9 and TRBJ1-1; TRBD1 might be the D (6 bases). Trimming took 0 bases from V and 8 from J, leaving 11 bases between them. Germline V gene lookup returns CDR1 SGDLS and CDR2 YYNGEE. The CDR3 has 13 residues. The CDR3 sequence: CASSVAGTGEAFF. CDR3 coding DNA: TGTGCCAGCAGCGTAGCTGGAACAGGGGAAGCTTTCTTT.

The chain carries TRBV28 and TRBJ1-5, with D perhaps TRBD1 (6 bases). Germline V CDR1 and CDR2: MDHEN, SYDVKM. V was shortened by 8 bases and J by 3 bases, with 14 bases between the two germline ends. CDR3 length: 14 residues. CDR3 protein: CASPKQGPNQPQHF. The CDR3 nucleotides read TGTGCCAGCCCTAAACAGGGACCCAATCAGCCCCAGCATTTT.

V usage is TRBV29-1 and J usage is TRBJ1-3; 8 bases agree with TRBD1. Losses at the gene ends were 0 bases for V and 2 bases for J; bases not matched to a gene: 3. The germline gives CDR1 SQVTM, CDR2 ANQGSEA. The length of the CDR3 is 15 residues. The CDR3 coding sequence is TGCAGCGTTGAAGACGAGGACAGGGCTGGAAACACCATATATTTT. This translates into CSVEDEDRAGNTIYF.

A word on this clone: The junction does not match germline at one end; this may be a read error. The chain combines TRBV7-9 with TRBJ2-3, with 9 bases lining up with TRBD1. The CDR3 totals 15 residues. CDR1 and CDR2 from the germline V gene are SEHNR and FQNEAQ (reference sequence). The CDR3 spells CVSSLQGAMTDTQYF. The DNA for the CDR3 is TGTGTCAGCAGCTTACAGGGGGCCATGACAGATACGCAGTATTTT.

CDR3 DNA: TGTGCCAGCACACATTGGGACAGCCTCTACAATGAGCAGTTCTTC. Translating it yields CASTHWDSLYNEQFF. The genes are TRBV7-2 and TRBJ2-1, with 7 nucleotides matching TRBD1. The V gene's germline CDR1 is SGHTA and CDR2 FQGNSA. CDR3 length: 15 residues. The trim removed 7 bases at V and 3 bases at J, leaving 9 bases unmatched.

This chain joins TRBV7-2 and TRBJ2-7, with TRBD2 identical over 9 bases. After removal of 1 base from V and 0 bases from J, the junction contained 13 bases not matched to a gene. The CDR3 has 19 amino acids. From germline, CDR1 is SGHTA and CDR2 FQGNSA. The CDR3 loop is CASSLGSGGPRISSYEQYF. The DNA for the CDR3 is TGTGCCAGCAGCTTAGGTAGCGGGGGCCCTCGTATTAGCTCCTACGAGCAGTACTTC.

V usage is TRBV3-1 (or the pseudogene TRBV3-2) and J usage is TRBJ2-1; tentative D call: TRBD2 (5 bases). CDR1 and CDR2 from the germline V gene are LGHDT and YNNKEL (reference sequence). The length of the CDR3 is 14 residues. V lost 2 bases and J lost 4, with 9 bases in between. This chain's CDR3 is CASSQYTSYNEQFF. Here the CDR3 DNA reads TGTGCCAGCAGCCAATATACTAGTTACAATGAGCAGTTCTTC.

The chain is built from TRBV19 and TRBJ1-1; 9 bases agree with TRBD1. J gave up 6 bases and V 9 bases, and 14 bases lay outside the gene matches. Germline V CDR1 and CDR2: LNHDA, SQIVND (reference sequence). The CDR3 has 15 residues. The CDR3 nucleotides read TGTGCCAGCCCTCCGGGACAGGGTAAAATGGCTGAAGCTTTCTTT. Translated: CASPPGQGKMAEAFF.

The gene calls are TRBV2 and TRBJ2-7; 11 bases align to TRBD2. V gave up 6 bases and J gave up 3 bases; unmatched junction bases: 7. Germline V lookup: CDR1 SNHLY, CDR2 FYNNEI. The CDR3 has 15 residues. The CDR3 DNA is TGTGCCAGCAGCATACTAGCGGGAGATGGCTACGAGCAGTACTTC. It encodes CASSILAGDGYEQYF.

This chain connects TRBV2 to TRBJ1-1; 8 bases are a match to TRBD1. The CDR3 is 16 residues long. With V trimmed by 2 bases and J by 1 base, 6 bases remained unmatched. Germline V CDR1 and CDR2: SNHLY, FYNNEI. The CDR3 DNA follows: TGTGCCAGCAGTGAATCGCGAGGACAGGGGAACACTGAAGCTTTCTTT. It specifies CASSESRGQGNTEAFF.

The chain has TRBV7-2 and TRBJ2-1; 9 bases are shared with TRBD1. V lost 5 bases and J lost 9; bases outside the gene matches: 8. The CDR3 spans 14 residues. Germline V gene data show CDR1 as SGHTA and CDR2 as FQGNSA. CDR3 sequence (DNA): TGTGCCAGCAGCGTCCGGGACAGGGCGGGTGAGCAGTTCTTC. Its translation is CASSVRDRAGEQFF.

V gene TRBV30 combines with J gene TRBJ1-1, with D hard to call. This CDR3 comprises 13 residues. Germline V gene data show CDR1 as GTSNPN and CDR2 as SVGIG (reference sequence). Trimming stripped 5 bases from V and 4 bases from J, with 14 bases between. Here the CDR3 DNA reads TGTGCCTGGTCCCGCCCGGGTTTCACTGAAGCTTTCTTT. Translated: CAWSRPGFTEAFF.